This note documents a single T cell receptor (beta chain) sequence. The antigen remains unidentified. Trimming took 2 bases from V and 11 from J, leaving 13 bases between them. Germline CDR1 is LGHDT and CDR2 is YNNKEL (reference sequence). CDR3 size: 13 residues. The data stem from a study of T-cell memory formation after mild COVID-19. Study conclusions and caveats: Confirmation was lacking for SARS-CoV-2 specificity of second-wave clones that peaked on day 37.

5'RACE with constant-segment primers built TCRalpha and TCRbeta cDNA libraries with UMIs. TCRdb reanalysed the 5' RACE reads using MiXCR and keeps one entry per CDR3 protein. The sample lists approximately 230,000 distinct CDR3 sequences; 16% were seen once. This receptor was obtained from a man between 18 and 29 years old who had mild COVID-19 (a few samples of this study predate the infection). Cell type and time point are not known. Sequenced input: PBMCs or a T cell subset sorted from them (not recorded which). The chain employs TRBV3-1 and TRBJ1-5; TRBD1 might be the D (6 bases). Written as DNA, the CDR3 is TGTGCCAGCAGCCAACAGGGGTCTACGACCCAGCATTTT. This encodes CASSQQGSTTQHF.